This T cell receptor beta chain comes out of a study of CD8+ T cells in alopecia areata. As for the study in general: The protocol delivered tofacitinib for 6 to 18 months, then withdrew it for 6 months. Study results and limitations: Relative to normal scalp, lesional scalp, especially alopecia totalis/universalis, showed higher clonality.

Specified treatment: oral pan-JAK inhibitor, 5-10 mg twice daily. Separation by sorting yielded CD4+ and CD8+ T cells from PBMCs. Regarding this clone: Its antigen is undetermined.

The ends were cut back, 0 bases at V and 1 base at J, with 9 bases in the middle. The germline V gene has CDR1 MGHRA and CDR2 YSYEKL. CDR3 length equals 15 residues. cDNA serving as the sequencing template came from extracted, reverse transcribed RNA. TCRdb's copy holds only in-frame clones and misses some; the assay was immunoSEQ multiplex PCR. Among 270,000 or so clones listed, 58% were seen once. V usage is TRBV4-1 and J usage is TRBJ2-5; D might be TRBD1 (5 bases). The TCR sequence derives from a human donor with alopecia areata. Material: CD4+ T cells sorted from blood, obtained at week 24, from a patient treated with tofacitinib. CDR3 nucleotide sequence: TGCGCCAGCAGCCAAGAAGGCAGGGCCCAAGAGACCCAGTACTTC. It encodes CASSQEGRAQETQYF.